Described below is a single T cell receptor beta chain sequence and its context. This clonotype was counted only a few times. The target of this receptor is not known. Base qualities are not recorded, but no much larger clone differs from it by a single base. The CDR3 goes from the cysteine to the phenylalanine over 14 residues. CDR3 DNA only is kept here, 42 bases in frame from base 1. From the germline V gene, CDR1 is SGHDT and CDR2 is YYEEEE. Trimming at the junction amounts to 0 bases on V and 10 bases on J, and the germline ends lie 14 bases apart. The study was a case-control design nested within a healthcare worker cohort in London, UK, with weekly nasopharyngeal swab PCR tests and blood sampling. Healthcare workers were enrolled in the week of the UK lockdown, from 23 to 31 March 2020, and were followed every week for up to about 16 weeks. The data stem from a study of early T cells in non-severe SARS-CoV-2 infection listed by TCRdb under 2021. General notes on the study: Bulk RNA from unsorted whole blood was used for TCR sequencing, so alpha and beta chains could not be paired.

Broad study findings and their caveats: Matching against VDJdb was skewed toward anti-spike CD8 responses, likely underestimated virus-specific expansions, and missed private and CD4 specificities.

Receptor amplification or capture employed 5' RACE. Sequencing relied on a NextSeq 500. In the TCR library protocol, unique molecular identifiers were attached to individual cDNA molecules to correct for PCR bias and sequencing error. Both TCR alpha and beta chains were sequenced, and tight co-correlation was observed between alpha and beta sequence abundances in each sample. On the study's bioinformatics: Decombinator V4 was used to annotate the V gene, J gene and CDR3 of the TCR sequences. TCRs were defined as expanded if a significant change between any two time points was detected under a Poisson model with p below 0.0001. Abundances of TCRs were expressed as counts per million after normalisation to the total number of TCRs sequenced in each sample. MAIT TCRs were defined by TRAV1-2 paired with TRAJ12, TRAJ20 or TRAJ33, and iNKT TCRs by TRAV10 paired with TRAJ18. VDJdb, accessed 1 November 2021, was searched for CMV, EBV and SARS-CoV-2 annotated TCRs, with TCRs annotated for multiple antigens excluded. TCRdb's own reprocessing of the public reads used fastp at Q25 and MiXCR and kept productive beta chains. Each record represents a unique CDR3 protein, reported with the most common genes and DNA among its rows. TCRdb's processing, not the authors' own work, is the source of the V and J calls. The sample contains 86,000 or so distinct CDR3 sequences, more than 12% of them found a single time. The top ten clones comprise around 3.3% of the sample.

The receptor was isolated from an adult who was a healthcare worker with PCR-confirmed SARS-CoV-2 infection or an uninfected control (not recorded which). Source material: whole blood. The chain links TRBV5-6 with TRBJ1-5; TRBD1 is a weak D gene call, 6 bases matching. Here is the DNA: TGTGCCAGCAGCTTGGGGCAGGGGAGAGGTCCCCAGCATTTT. It translates as CASSLGQGRGPQHF.